This TCR beta chain was sequenced for a study of blood T cell repertoires in COVID-19. Germline V CDR1 and CDR2: SGHTA, FQGNSA. This CDR3 has 13 residues. The V end was cut by 0 bases, the J end by 4 bases, with 4 bases between. In the authors' workflow: Amplified reference gene primers provided the basis for estimating nucleated cell counts. Profiled with immunoSEQ multiplex PCR; TCRdb holds only in-frame clones, not every one. V, J and clone size derive from that table, while D and trimming were established from the DNA sequence. This sample carries over 300,000 clones, 75% to 90% of them seen once, and the ten largest clones take over 2%. Those enrolled, adults aged roughly 18 to 89 years, came from under 25 US areas. Participants had their cohort set by participant-reported clinical history. Recovered participants had two consecutive negative NP/OP PCR tests, healthcare professional clearance, or symptom resolution.

The chain employs TRBV7-2 and TRBJ1-5; no firm D call. Material: PBMCs or T cells enriched from blood (not recorded which). The origin of this receptor is a man aged 25-40 years who had recovered from COVID-19. The CDR3 sequence: CASSLAQNQPQHF. CDR3 DNA: TGTGCCAGCAGCTTAGCTCAAAATCAGCCCCAGCATTTT.